The 21 T cell receptor beta chains in this list originate from one sample, sequenced in a study of cytomegalovirus exposure and HLA in healthy donors (dated by TCRdb to about 2017). The library came from the immunoSEQ multiplex PCR assay. For the multiplex PCR, a mixture combining 60 forward primers for TCR Vbeta segments and 13 reverse primers for TCR Jbeta segments was used. The immuneACCESS repertoire file appears here via TCRdb, limited to in-frame rearrangements. These files lack a portion of the clones; in checked studies, under half of the deficit traces to unresolved V genes, and the cause of the others is not known. The table for this sample lists around 140,000 clones. The ten biggest clones cover around 0.96% of the sample. Source material: PBMCs. The receptors were sampled from a male donor in good health and CMV-seronegative.

V gene TRBV19 combines with J gene TRBJ1-6; D gene ambiguous. The V gene lost 4 bases and the J gene lost 7 bases, with 29 bases spanning the gap. The CDR3 totals 20 residues. Germline-derived CDR1 and CDR2 are LNHDA and SQIVND (reference sequence). The CDR3 protein is CASSRFLLVGGEPSNSPLHF. The DNA for the CDR3 is TGTGCCAGTAGTAGGTTCCTGCTGGTAGGCGGCGAGCCGTCGAATTCACCCCTCCACTTT. Full variable domain (rest looked up from reference TRBV19 and TRBJ1-6): DGGITQSPKYLFRKEGQNVTLSCEQNLNHDAMYWYRQDPGQGLRLIYYSQIVNDFQKGDIAEGYSVSREKKESFPLTVTSAQKNPTAFYLCASSRFLLVGGEPSNSPLHFGNGTRLTVT.

The J gene is TRBJ2-4, the V gene TRBV6-1; D unresolved. The germline V gene has CDR1 MNHNS and CDR2 SASEGT. The CDR3 consists of 12 residues. The V end lost 3 bases, the J end lost 15 bases, and 15 bases lay between the germline ends. The CDR3 sequence is CASSEKPTPLYF. DNA of the CDR3: TGTGCCAGCAGTGAGAAGCCAACCCCCCTGTACTTC.

The chain employs TRBV19 and TRBJ1-1; D is uncertain. This CDR3 comprises 15 residues. From germline, CDR1 is LNHDA and CDR2 SQIVND (reference sequence). V was pared by 5 bases and J by 3 bases, with 16 bases between. DNA for the CDR3: TGTGCCAGTAGTTTCCTGGCCATCGGGGACACTGAAGCTTTCTTT. Its translation: CASSFLAIGDTEAFF.

Comments on this clone: The conserved closing phenylalanine or tryptophan is absent in this CDR3, likely reflecting a read error. The DNA is omitted, as the CDR3 cannot be located on it reliably, and the CDR3 follows TCRdb's listing. This chain connects TRBV30 to TRBJ1-2; the table's D call of TRBD1 was not tested on the DNA. The germline CDR1 and CDR2 sequences are GTSNPN and SVGIG (reference sequence). From its first to its last residue, the CDR3 has 13 amino acids. This CDR3 reads CAWSQIPNRGHDL.

This sequence joins TRBV5-6 and TRBJ2-7; weak D call: TRBD1 (8 bases). Germline V gene sequence: CDR1 SGHDT, CDR2 YYEEEE. The length of the CDR3 is 15 residues. The germline V and J ends were trimmed by 4 bases and 3 bases, with 17 bases remaining between them. CDR3 sequence (DNA): TGTGCCAGCAGCGCAGGACAGGGAGGGCTCTACGAGCAGTACTTC. Its protein is CASSAGQGGLYEQYF.

The J gene is TRBJ1-3, the V gene TRBV6-1, with 7 bases aligning to TRBD1. CDR1 is MNHNS, CDR2 SASEGT, per germline. The V gene end was trimmed by 0 bases and the J gene end by 3 bases; junction bases not matched to a gene: 5. The length of the CDR3 is 16 residues. CDR3 loop: CASSEAEGGIGNTIYF. CDR3 coding DNA: TGTGCCAGCAGTGAAGCAGAAGGGGGCATTGGAAACACCATATATTTT.

V and J are TRBV13 and TRBJ2-2; D gene unclear. The germline V gene encodes CDR1 PRHDT and CDR2 FYEKMQ (reference sequence). V lost 4 bases and J 4 bases, leaving 13 bases between the germline ends. This CDR3 contains 15 residues. The CDR3, as DNA: TGTGCCAGCAGCTCGTACTGGGCCCCCACCGGGGAGCTGTTTTTT. Translated, it gives CASSSYWAPTGELFF.

The CDR3 is CASSLGGGYTF. The CDR3 DNA reads TGTGCCAGCAGCTTAGGCGGTGGCTACACCTTC. The rearrangement uses TRBV7-9 and TRBJ1-2; unclear D gene. Germline loops: CDR1 SEHNR, CDR2 FQNEAQ (reference sequence). The CDR3 length is 11 residues. V was cut by 1 base and J by 7 bases, with 4 bases left in between.

The chain recombines TRBV2 with TRBJ2-7; 11 positions match TRBD1. The CDR3 covers 16 residues. The junction had 12 bases not matched to a gene; V was cut back by 4 bases and J by 7 bases. Germline loops: CDR1 SNHLY, CDR2 FYNNEI. The CDR3, as DNA: TGTGCCAGCAGTGGAGGGACAGGGGGAGTATTGCGGGAGCAGTACTTC. Residues: CASSGGTGGVLREQYF. The full variable domain, in which reference TRBV2 and TRBJ2-7 provide the parts outside the CDR3, is EPEVTQTPSHQVTQMGQEVILRCVPISNHLYFYWYRQILGQKVEFLVSFYNNEISEKSEIFDDQFSVERPDGSNFTLKIRSTKLEDSAMYFCASSGGTGGVLREQYFGPGTRLTVT.

The rearrangement links TRBV6-1 to TRBJ2-7; 11 bases match TRBD1. With V trimmed by 4 bases and J by 3 bases, 2 bases remained unmatched. This CDR3 is built from 14 residues. CDR1 is MNHNS and CDR2 is SASEGT in the germline V gene. CDR3 in DNA: TGTGCCAGCAGTGTCGGGACAGGGGGCTACGAGCAGTACTTC. Translated: CASSVGTGGYEQYF.

This chain joins TRBV7-2 and TRBJ2-7, with a possible D match to TRBD2 (6 bases). Trimming left V 4 bases short and J 2 bases short, with 27 bases between. The CDR3 is 19 residues long. CDR1 is SGHTA and CDR2 is FQGNSA in the germline V gene. This CDR3 reads CASSSLFGGRGEVPYEQYF. CDR3 in DNA: TGTGCCAGCAGCTCCTTATTCGGGGGTAGAGGGGAGGTCCCCTACGAGCAGTACTTC.

V is TRBV18 and J is TRBJ2-7; 10 nucleotides align to TRBD1. The CDR3 spans 14 residues. V was pared by 5 bases and J by 3 bases, with 4 bases of the junction left unmatched. CDR1 and CDR2 from the germline V gene are KGHSH and LQKENI. CDR3 DNA: TGTGCCAGCTCAGGACAGGGGGATTACTACGAGCAGTACTTC. This encodes CASSGQGDYYEQYF.

The chain combines TRBV27 with TRBJ1-5, with a tentative D call TRBD1 (5 bases). V lost 6 bases to trimming and J lost 4 bases, with 7 bases between them. CDR3 length: 12 amino acids. The germline V gene has CDR1 MNHEY and CDR2 SMNVEV (reference sequence). Written as DNA, the CDR3 is TGTGCCAGCAGGTCAGGGAATCAGCCCCAGCATTTT. Translated, it gives CASRSGNQPQHF.

This chain links TRBV5-5 with TRBJ1-2; 7 bases are shared with TRBD1. Germline V gene lookup returns CDR1 SGHKS and CDR2 YYEKEE (reference sequence). The CDR3 sequence is 15 residues long. The V gene end was trimmed by 0 bases and the J gene end by 4 bases; junction bases not matched to a gene: 6. The CDR3 nucleotides read TGTGCCAGCAGCTTGGTGGGCGACAGGGTCTATGGCTACACCTTC. Encoded protein: CASSLVGDRVYGYTF.

This sequence joins TRBV30 and TRBJ2-2; 7 positions match TRBD1. The V gene's germline CDR1 is GTSNPN and CDR2 SVGIG (reference sequence). This CDR3 region has 15 residues. Trimming removed 2 bases from V and 0 bases from J; junction bases left unmatched: 3. The CDR3 sequence: CAWSRDSANTGELFF. The CDR3 coding sequence is TGTGCCTGGAGTCGGGACAGCGCGAACACCGGGGAGCTGTTTTTT.

The rearrangement links TRBV7-2 to TRBJ2-5; 11 nucleotides line up with TRBD1. CDR3 size: 15 residues. V trimming: 3 bases; J trimming: 1 base; junction bases outside the gene matches: 1. CDR1 SGHTA and CDR2 FQGNSA come from the germline V gene. CDR3 sequence: CASSFGTGGQETQYF. In DNA, the CDR3 is TGTGCCAGCAGCTTCGGGACAGGGGGCCAAGAGACCCAGTACTTC.

The gene calls are TRBV5-1 and TRBJ2-7; 10 bases line up with TRBD1. The trim removed 4 bases at V and 6 bases at J, leaving 7 bases unmatched. The CDR3 is made up of 14 amino acids. Germline loops: CDR1 SGHRS, CDR2 YFSETQ. The CDR3 loop is CASSGWTGGSEQYF. CDR3 nucleotide sequence: TGCGCCAGCAGCGGGTGGACAGGGGGGTCCGAGCAGTACTTC.

J is TRBJ1-2 and V is TRBV7-2; 7 nucleotides agree with TRBD1. Germline V gene sequence: CDR1 SGHTA, CDR2 FQGNSA. The CDR3 extends over 14 amino acids. J gave up 7 bases and V 6 bases, and 11 bases lay outside the gene matches. The CDR3 DNA is TGTGCCAGCAGTAAGGACAGGAGCCCTACTGGCTACACCTTC. Encoded protein: CASSKDRSPTGYTF.

The genes are TRBV30 and TRBJ1-6; 8 bases fit TRBD1. The J segment lost 8 bases and the V segment lost 0 bases, leaving 6 bases of the junction unmatched. The CDR3 totals 15 residues. Germline V gene lookup returns CDR1 GTSNPN and CDR2 SVGIG (reference sequence). The DNA for the CDR3 is TGTGCCTGGAGTGTCGGACAGGGAATCCATTCACCCCTCCACTTT. Translated, it gives CAWSVGQGIHSPLHF.

Comment on this clone: This CDR3 is also generated by other DNA sequences in the sample. This chain links TRBV5-1 with TRBJ1-4; TRBD1 might be the D (5 bases). CDR1 and CDR2 from the germline V gene are SGHRS and YFSETQ. Trimming removed 0 bases at V and 4 bases at J, with 7 bases between. The CDR3 has 14 residues. DNA for the CDR3: TGCGCCAGCAGCTTGGGTCAGGGTAATGAAAAACTGTTTTTT. Translation gives CASSLGQGNEKLFF.

The chain links TRBV27 to TRBJ2-6; D uncertain. The CDR3 totals 14 residues. Germline-derived CDR1 and CDR2 are MNHEY and SMNVEV (reference sequence). V gave up 5 bases and J gave up 0 bases, with 5 bases separating them. Written as DNA, the CDR3 is TGTGCCAGCAGTATTTACTCTGGGGCCAACGTCCTGACTTTC. Translated, it gives CASSIYSGANVLTF.